This T cell receptor (beta chain) was recorded in a study of CD8 T cell repertoires and HIV-1 epitope variants. At the level of the study: Twenty-five autologous and known Gag and Nef epitope variant peptides each stimulated T cells separately. Controls included no peptide, Ebola AY9 epitope, and a CMV, EBV, flu pool. An uncultured baseline aliquot held 1M T cells.

CDR3 length equals 14 residues. Looked up from germline, CDR1 is SGHTA and CDR2 is FQGNSA. The V end was cut by 4 bases, the J end by 7 bases, with 14 bases between. TCRdb's copy holds only in-frame clones and misses some; the assay was immunoSEQ multiplex PCR. The sample shows roughly 100,000 clones, 60% to 80% of them seen only once. This TCR derives from a male donor with HIV. The chain is built from TRBV7-2 and TRBJ1-3, with D possibly being TRBD1 (5 bases). The sequenced material came from uncultured baseline CD8+ T cells from peripheral blood mononuclear cells (PBMCs). In DNA, the CDR3 is TGTGCCAGCAGCTCACGGGGGGGTGCGAACACCATATATTTT. Translating it yields CASSSRGGANTIYF.